Each of the 29 T cell receptor beta chains below was sequenced from the same sample in a study of cytomegalovirus exposure and HLA in healthy donors. Profiled with immunoSEQ multiplex PCR; TCRdb holds only in-frame clones, not every one. The sample comprises 100,000 to 150,000 clones, approximately 94% of which are singletons, and 1% to 1.5% rests with the top ten. Material: PBMCs. The source is a woman between 18 and 29 years old in good health and CMV-seronegative.

The gene calls are TRBV7-2 and TRBJ2-3; D may be TRBD2 (5 bases). V was pared by 5 bases and J by 2 bases, with 14 bases between. The CDR3 consists of 15 residues. The germline V gene has CDR1 SGHTA and CDR2 FQGNSA. Here the CDR3 DNA reads TGTGCCAGCAGCCCAAGAGGCGGGCCCACAGATACGCAGTATTTT. Protein sequence: CASSPRGGPTDTQYF.

The table lists this clone with a few counts. V is TRBV7-9 and J is TRBJ2-1, with unresolved D. The length of the CDR3 is 12 residues. The ends were cut back, 1 base at V and 7 bases at J, with 5 bases in the middle. Germline V gives CDR1 SEHNR, CDR2 FQNEAQ (reference sequence). The CDR3 sequence is CASSLGRNEQFF. CDR3 nucleotides: TGTGCCAGCAGCTTAGGGAGAAATGAGCAGTTCTTC.

The chain carries TRBV7-2 and TRBJ1-2; TRBD1 might be the D (5 bases). The CDR3 runs to 16 residues. With 1 base removed from V and 0 bases from J, the gap between germline ends came to 12 bases. The germline V gene encodes CDR1 SGHTA and CDR2 FQGNSA. The CDR3 DNA sequence: TGTGCCAGCAGCTTAGATCGGGGGTTTCCTAACTATGGCTACACCTTC. Translated: CASSLDRGFPNYGYTF.

V and J are TRBV7-6 and TRBJ2-7, with 7 bases that match TRBD2. J gave up 3 bases and V 5 bases, and 22 bases lay outside the gene matches. Germline-derived CDR1 and CDR2 are SGHVS and FNYEAQ. The CDR3 length is 19 residues. CDR3 residues: CASSPYKILVAGVGYEQYF. The DNA of the CDR3 is TGTGCCAGCAGCCCTTATAAAATCTTGGTGGCGGGAGTGGGCTACGAGCAGTACTTC.

Here the CDR3 reads CASGLVAPGTGEDTQYF. The CDR3 DNA reads TGTGCTAGTGGTTTGGTGGCCCCCGGGACAGGCGAAGATACGCAGTATTTT. The J gene is TRBJ2-3, the V gene TRBV12-5; 8 bases line up with TRBD1. Germline trimming cut 0 bases from V and 5 bases from J; bases unmatched to any gene: 10. The germline V gene has CDR1 LGHNT and CDR2 FRNRAP. This CDR3 is built from 17 residues. Combining the CDR3 with reference TRBV12-5 and TRBJ2-3 gives the whole variable domain DARVTQTPRHKVTEMGQEVTMRCQPILGHNTVFWYRQTMMQGLELLAYFRNRAPLDDSGMPKDRFSAEMPDATLATLKIQPSEPRDSAVYFCASGLVAPGTGEDTQYFGPGTRLTVL.

V is TRBV28 and J is TRBJ2-3; 9 bases align to TRBD1. J was trimmed by 3 bases and V by 6 bases; bases with no gene match: 16. This CDR3 is 18 amino acids long. Germline CDR1 and CDR2: MDHEN and SYDVKM. CDR3 nucleotide sequence: TGTGCCAGCAGAGCCGGGACAGGGTCCCGGGTAGGGACAGATACGCAGTATTTT. Translating gives CASRAGTGSRVGTDTQYF.

This sequence joins TRBV6-5 and TRBJ1-4, with D unclear. The CDR3 is made up of 15 amino acids. V shed 6 bases and J shed 8 bases, with 19 bases lying between them. CDR1 and CDR2 from the germline V gene are MNHEY and SVGAGI. The CDR3 DNA reads TGTGCCAGCAGACCCTCGGGTCGGGTCGAAGAAAAACTGTTTTTT. It yields the protein CASRPSGRVEEKLFF.

This clone was counted a single time. V gene TRBV27 combines with J gene TRBJ1-2; D gene ambiguous. The CDR3 runs 14 residues. Germline CDR1 is MNHEY and CDR2 is SMNVEV (reference sequence). Trimming shortened V by 0 bases and J by 6 bases, and 11 bases separated the two germline ends. The CDR3 bases are TGTGCCAGCAGTTTATCGGGTTACTACCATGGCTACACCTTC. Amino acids: CASSLSGYYHGYTF.

This rearrangement joins TRBV7-2 to TRBJ2-2; a possible D gene is TRBD2 (7 bases). Germline V gene data show CDR1 as SGHTA and CDR2 as FQGNSA. V lost 1 base to trimming and J lost 4 bases, with 10 bases between them. This CDR3 contains 15 residues. CDR3 nucleotides: TGTGCCAGCAGCTTAGTAAGGGGGGGCACCGGGGAGCTGTTTTTT. It specifies CASSLVRGGTGELFF.

The genes are TRBV28 and TRBJ1-2; D possibly corresponds to TRBD1 (6 bases). The length of the CDR3 is 14 residues. Trimming stripped 7 bases from V and 8 bases from J, with 20 bases between. In germline, CDR1 is MDHEN, CDR2 SYDVKM. CDR3 sequence reads: CASTPTTGVRGYTF. The CDR3, as DNA: TGTGCCAGCACCCCGACGACAGGCGTGAGGGGCTACACCTTC.

This rearrangement joins TRBV27 to TRBJ2-3; the match to TRBD2 covers 7 bases. J gave up 1 base and V 4 bases, and 14 bases lay outside the gene matches. CDR3 length: 18 residues. CDR1 and CDR2 (germline): MNHEY, SMNVEV (reference sequence). CDR3 sequence: CASSSLPMGGMRTDTQYF. CDR3 in DNA: TGTGCCAGCAGTTCGTTACCGATGGGGGGGATGCGCACAGATACGCAGTATTTT.

This chain connects TRBV5-4 to TRBJ2-3; maybe TRBD2 (5 bases). This CDR3 is 15 amino acids long. V lost 4 bases to trimming and J lost 2 bases, with 14 bases between them. In germline, CDR1 is SGHNT, CDR2 YYREEE (reference sequence). CDR3 protein: CASSRPGAATDTQYF. CDR3 bases: TGTGCCAGCAGCCGCCCAGGAGCGGCCACAGATACGCAGTATTTT.

This clone was found a few times. The chain joins TRBV2 to TRBJ1-5; D is ambiguous. Trimming took 1 base from V and 0 from J, leaving 10 bases between them. The CDR3 loop spans 16 amino acids. CDR1 is SNHLY and CDR2 is FYNNEI in the germline V gene. The CDR3, as DNA: TGTGCCAGCAGTGAAGACCGAGGGTATAGCAATCAGCCCCAGCATTTT. This sequence encodes CASSEDRGYSNQPQHF.

This chain connects TRBV5-5 to TRBJ1-2, with 7 bases that match TRBD1. This CDR3 is built from 16 residues. Germline loops: CDR1 SGHKS, CDR2 YYEKEE (reference sequence). J gave up 5 bases and V 4 bases, and 14 bases lay outside the gene matches. CDR3 region: CASSPLHPGTVYGYTF. The CDR3 DNA reads TGTGCCAGCAGCCCCCTTCACCCCGGGACAGTTTATGGCTACACCTTC. The entire variable domain, with the rest obtained from reference TRBV5-5 and TRBJ1-2, is as follows: DAGVTQSPTHLIKTRGQQVTLRCSPISGHKSVSWYQQVLGQGPQFIFQYYEKEERGRGNFPDRFSARQFPNYSSELNVNALLLGDSALYLCASSPLHPGTVYGYTFGSGTRLTVV.

This chain links TRBV7-9 with TRBJ2-7; TRBD2 might be the D (5 bases). CDR1 and CDR2 (germline): SEHNR, FQNEAQ (reference sequence). V shed 5 bases and J shed 4 bases, with 9 bases lying between them. This CDR3 is 12 amino acids long. The DNA for the CDR3 is TGTGCCAGCAGCATGAGCGGTTACGAGCAGTACTTC. It is translated as CASSMSGYEQYF.

J is TRBJ2-1 and V is TRBV11-2, with D perhaps TRBD2 (5 bases). Germline V gene lookup returns CDR1 SGHAT and CDR2 FQNNGV. V lost 5 bases to trimming and J lost 7 bases, with 12 bases between them. This CDR3 has 13 residues. The CDR3 loop is CASSTRVRNEQFF. CDR3 coding DNA: TGTGCCAGCAGCACGAGGGTACGTAATGAGCAGTTCTTC.

The V and J genes are TRBV6-1 and TRBJ1-2; 7 positions match TRBD1. There are 13 residues in the CDR3. V lost 6 bases to trimming and J lost 8 bases; unmatched junction nucleotides: 9. Germline CDR1 and CDR2: MNHNS and SASEGT. The CDR3 reads CASRTLQGYGYTF. The CDR3 DNA follows: TGTGCCAGCAGGACATTACAGGGGTACGGCTACACCTTC.

This clone was observed a few times. As DNA, the CDR3 is TGTGCCAGCATATGGGACAGGGCGGGAGCTTTCTTT. This gives the protein CASIWDRAGAFF. The V gene is TRBV6-1, the J gene TRBJ1-1; 9 nucleotides agree with TRBD1. The CDR3 consists of 12 residues. Losses at the gene ends were 7 bases for V and 10 bases for J; bases not matched to a gene: 7. Germline V gene sequence: CDR1 MNHNS, CDR2 SASEGT.

The chain combines TRBV28 with TRBJ1-4; no clear D gene. CDR1 is MDHEN, CDR2 SYDVKM, per germline. Trimming removed 7 bases at V and 12 bases at J, with 18 bases between. The CDR3 is 13 residues long. CDR3 bases: TGTGCCAGCAATCCCCCGGGTGGAGGTCAACTGTTTTTT. This sequence encodes CASNPPGGGQLFF.

The rearrangement links TRBV2 to TRBJ2-7, with TRBD2 matching 7 bases. The CDR3 loop spans 13 amino acids. The germline V gene has CDR1 SNHLY and CDR2 FYNNEI. J gave up 5 bases and V 5 bases, and 6 bases lay outside the gene matches. The CDR3 DNA reads TGTGCCAGCAGTAGCGGGATGGGAAACGAGCAGTACTTC. Translating it yields CASSSGMGNEQYF. The entire variable domain, with the rest obtained from reference TRBV2 and TRBJ2-7, is as follows: EPEVTQTPSHQVTQMGQEVILRCVPISNHLYFYWYRQILGQKVEFLVSFYNNEISEKSEIFDDQFSVERPDGSNFTLKIRSTKLEDSAMYFCASSSGMGNEQYFGPGTRLTVT.

The V gene is TRBV7-9, the J gene TRBJ2-7; tentatively, D is TRBD2 (6 bases). The germline gives CDR1 SEHNR, CDR2 FQNEAQ (reference sequence). CDR3 length: 15 amino acids. The V gene lost 4 bases and the J gene lost 6 bases, with 19 bases spanning the gap. CDR3 sequence reads: CASSSLAGPKGEQYF. In DNA form, the CDR3 reads TGTGCCAGCAGCTCCCTGGCGGGACCGAAGGGCGAGCAGTACTTC.

CDR3 coding DNA: TGTGCCAGCAGCCACGGACAGGGGGCTAGAAACACCATATATTTT. Its translation is CASSHGQGARNTIYF. The J gene is TRBJ1-3, the V gene TRBV11-2, with 11 nucleotides matching TRBD1. Germline CDR1 SGHAT, CDR2 FQNNGV. The CDR3 totals 15 residues. Trimming at V came to 5 bases and at J to 5 bases, leaving 5 bases not matched to a gene.

CDR3 DNA: TGTGCCAGCAGCTCCCTCCTAAGGCGAATGGACATCCTCTCCTACGAGCAGTACTTC. Protein: CASSSLLRRMDILSYEQYF. The gene calls are TRBV11-2 and TRBJ2-7; the D gene is possibly TRBD1 (5 bases). V shed 4 bases and J shed 0 bases, with 25 bases lying between them. The germline gives CDR1 SGHAT, CDR2 FQNNGV. CDR3 length: 19 residues. The full variable domain, its missing parts supplied by reference TRBV11-2 and TRBJ2-7, is EAGVAQSPRYKIIEKRQSVAFWCNPISGHATLYWYQQILGQGPKLLIQFQNNGVVDDSQLPKDRFSAERLKGVDSTLKIQPAKLEDSAVYLCASSSLLRRMDILSYEQYFGPGTRLTVT.

This clone came up a few times. The chain is built from TRBV5-5 and TRBJ1-5; D not certain. Germline V gene lookup returns CDR1 SGHKS and CDR2 YYEKEE (reference sequence). The CDR3 spans 13 residues. V lost 1 base and J 5 bases, leaving 7 bases between the germline ends. Here the CDR3 DNA reads TGTGCCAGCAGCTTGATACGGGATCAGCCCCAGCATTTT. Its protein is CASSLIRDQPQHF.

This clone appeared a single time. The chain uses TRBV5-6 and TRBJ1-3; no clear D gene. The germline V and J ends were trimmed by 5 bases and 1 base, with 13 bases remaining between them. Germline V gives CDR1 SGHDT, CDR2 YYEEEE. The CDR3 extends over 15 amino acids. CDR3 sequence reads: CASSVGRRSGNTIYF. CDR3 nucleotides: TGTGCCAGCAGTGTCGGCAGGAGGTCTGGAAACACCATATATTTT.

This CDR3 is CVSGTGVYEQYF. The CDR3 DNA reads as TGTGTGTCCGGGACAGGGGTCTACGAGCAGTACTTC. The chain has TRBV6-1 and TRBJ2-7; 10 nucleotides align to TRBD1. The CDR3 length is 12 residues. Germline CDR1 is MNHNS and CDR2 is SASEGT.

The rearrangement joins TRBV28 to TRBJ1-1; D is possibly TRBD1 (6 bases). Trimming removed 7 bases at V and 9 bases at J, with 12 bases between. CDR1 and CDR2 from the germline V gene are MDHEN and SYDVKM. This CDR3 spans 11 amino acids. The CDR3, as DNA: TGTGCCAGCACCCGACAGGTTAAAGCTTTCTTT. Translating gives CASTRQVKAFF.

The chain uses TRBV2 and TRBJ2-7; 8 bases match TRBD1. Germline assignment: CDR1 SNHLY and CDR2 FYNNEI. This CDR3 spans 15 amino acids. J was trimmed by 3 bases and V by 3 bases; bases with no gene match: 7. The CDR3 sequence: CASSESGGVSYEQYF. The CDR3 DNA follows: TGTGCCAGCAGTGAGTCAGGGGGCGTAAGCTACGAGCAGTACTTC.

The J gene is TRBJ2-1, the V gene TRBV18; 9 nucleotides agree with TRBD1. The J segment lost 9 bases and the V segment lost 3 bases, leaving 9 bases of the junction unmatched. Per germline, CDR1 KGHSH and CDR2 LQKENI. This CDR3 comprises 15 residues. The CDR3 here is CASSPTGTGMAEQFF. DNA of the CDR3: TGTGCCAGCTCACCCACCGGGACAGGGATGGCTGAGCAGTTCTTC.